This is a list of T cell receptor beta chains from one sample in a study of cytotoxic CD8 clonotypes in ibrutinib-treated CLL. The assay was immunoSEQ multiplex PCR, and TCRdb's table has in-frame clones only and misses some. The repertoire has more than 110,000 clones, 91% of them found once; the top ten carry 10% to 11%. The sample consisted of PBMCs, taken after 12 months of ibrutinib treatment. These TCRs come from a human donor with chronic lymphocytic leukemia. The CDR3 runs from the conserved cysteine through the conserved F or W. A D gene is named only where the DNA matches it firmly. A clone size is listed for some rows: how often the clone was seen (once, few, many), or a class if it is expanded.

d_gene,j_gene,v_gene,abundance,CDR3aa,CDR3nt
.,TRBJ2-7,TRBV5-4,once,CASSFDGTYEQYF,TGTGCCAGCAGCTTTGACGGCACCTACGAGCAGTACTTC
.,TRBJ2-3,TRBV7-2,once,CASSLNGVGNTDTQYF,TGTGCCAGCAGCTTAAACGGGGTCGGCAACACAGATACGCAGTATTTT
.,TRBJ1-1,TRBV27,.,CASSLSPNLNTEAFF,TGTGCCAGCAGTTTATCACCGAATTTGAACACTGAAGCTTTCTTT
TRBD1,TRBJ2-5,TRBV27,.,CASSLRGRQETQYF,TGTGCCAGCAGTTTAAGGGGGCGTCAAGAGACCCAGTACTTC
.,TRBJ1-1,TRBV10-3,.,CAISERAVAEAFF,TGTGCCATCAGTGAAAGGGCGGTGGCTGAAGCTTTCTTT
.,TRBJ2-5,TRBV7-2,.,CASSLGQGIGKETQYF,TGTGCCAGCAGCTTAGGCCAGGGGATAGGCAAAGAGACCCAGTACTTC
.,TRBJ2-2,TRBV6-1,.,CASNDPNGELFF,TGTGCCAGCAATGACCCTAACGGGGAGCTGTTTTTT
.,TRBJ2-3,TRBV7-2,.,CASSLGGTNTDTQYF,TGTGCCAGCTCGCTCGGGGGGACAAACACAGATACGCAGTATTTT
TRBD2,TRBJ2-3,TRBV18,once,CASSVGRAGSTDTQYF,TGTGCCAGCTCCGTGGGGAGGGCCGGTAGCACAGATACGCAGTATTTT
TRBD2,TRBJ2-1,TRBV9,.,CASSVYFSGRAVYEQFF,TGTGCCAGCAGCGTCTATTTTAGCGGGAGGGCCGTCTATGAGCAGTTCTTC
.,TRBJ2-7,TRBV27,.,CASSLSQRSSYEQYF,TGTGCCAGCAGTTTATCGCAGCGAAGCTCCTACGAGCAGTACTTC
.,TRBJ2-7,TRBV7-9,.,CASSPKDPGLIREQYF,TGTGCCAGCAGCCCCAAGGACCCAGGGCTTATCCGGGAGCAGTACTTC
.,TRBJ2-5,TRBV10-2,.,CATKTGGETQYF,TGCGCCACCAAGACAGGAGGGGAGACCCAGTACTTC
.,TRBJ2-7,TRBV7-2,.,CASSFQGRSSYEQYF,TGTGCCAGCAGCTTCCAGGGCCGTAGCTCCTACGAGCAGTACTTC
.,TRBJ1-2,TRBV5-5,few,CASSLALTATNYGYTF,TGTGCCAGCAGCTTGGCCTTGACAGCTACTAACTATGGCTACACCTTC
.,TRBJ2-7,TRBV29-1,.,CSVARGGLLYEQYF,TGCAGCGTTGCCCGAGGGGGACTCCTCTACGAGCAGTACTTC
.,TRBJ2-7,TRBV7-2,.,CASSFTGTPYSYEQYF,TGTGCCAGCAGTTTCACCGGGACACCATACTCCTACGAGCAGTACTTC
TRBD1,TRBJ2-3,TRBV6-5,once,CASSPGTGKADTQYF,TGTGCCAGCAGTCCCGGGACAGGGAAGGCAGATACGCAGTATTTT
TRBD1,TRBJ2-7,TRBV2,.,CASSQVFGTEPLDEQYF,TGTGCCAGCAGTCAAGTCTTTGGGACAGAGCCGTTGGACGAGCAGTACTTC
TRBD1,TRBJ2-2,TRBV5-6,.,CASSLLPGQTTGELFF,TGTGCCAGCAGCTTGCTCCCGGGACAGACTACCGGGGAGCTGTTTTTT
TRBD2,TRBJ2-1,TRBV6-6,.,CASSYLGQRDYNEQFF,TGTGCCAGCAGTTACTTGGGGCAGCGGGACTACAATGAGCAGTTCTTC
TRBD1,TRBJ2-3,TRBV30,once,CAWSEQGTDTQYF,TGTGCCTGGAGTGAACAGGGGACAGATACGCAGTATTTT
.,TRBJ2-7,TRBV2,.,CASTGTLYEQYF,TGTGCCAGCACCGGGACTCTCTACGAGCAGTACTTC
TRBD1,TRBJ1-2,TRBV19,.,CASSVTPGQGVETF,TGTGCCAGTAGTGTCACCCCGGGACAGGGGGTGGAGACCTTC
.,TRBJ2-7,TRBV2,.,CASSGPDPYF,TGTGCCAGCAGTGGACCGGACCCCTACTTC
.,TRBJ1-4,TRBV2,once,CASSEQGSNEKLFF,TGTGCCAGCAGTGAACAGGGGTCTAATGAAAAACTGTTTTTT
.,TRBJ1-1,TRBV11-2,.,CASSWGRVNTEAFF,TGTGCCAGCAGCTGGGGCAGGGTGAACACTGAAGCTTTCTTT
TRBD2,TRBJ2-7,TRBV29-1,.,CSVVGGGEQYF,TGCAGCGTTGTTGGGGGAGGGGAGCAGTACTTC
.,TRBJ2-7,TRBV7-8,.,CASSLSGTKLIPSNYEQYF,TGTGCCAGCAGCCTATCCGGGACCAAATTGATCCCTTCGAATTACGAGCAGTACTTC
TRBD1,TRBJ1-2,TRBV7-9,.,CASSSQTGEAWGYTF,TGTGCCAGCAGCTCTCAGACAGGGGAGGCGTGGGGCTACACCTTC
.,TRBJ2-7,TRBV6-5,.,CASSYSNLAEQYF,TGTGCCAGCAGTTACTCGAATCTGGCCGAGCAGTACTTC
TRBD1,TRBJ2-3,TRBV18,.,CASSPPRTGESTDTQYF,TGTGCCAGCTCACCACCTCGGACAGGGGAAAGCACAGATACGCAGTATTTT
TRBD1,TRBJ1-5,TRBV6-5,.,CASSTTGAKAPQHF,TGTGCCAGCAGTACGACAGGGGCCAAGGCGCCCCAGCATTTT
.,TRBJ2-7,TRBV7-9,.,CASSLGQSSYEQYF,TGTGCCAGCAGCTTAGGGCAAAGCTCCTACGAGCAGTACTTC
.,TRBJ2-7,TRBV9,.,CASSPHGGGPSYEQYF,TGTGCCAGCAGCCCACATGGGGGGGGGCCTTCCTACGAGCAGTACTTC
TRBD2,TRBJ2-1,TRBV10-2,.,CASSEASGSWNEQFF,TGCGCCAGCAGTGAGGCTAGCGGGAGCTGGAATGAGCAGTTCTTC
.,TRBJ2-7,TRBV4-3,.,CASSQDFSGPYEQYF,TGCGCCAGCAGCCAAGATTTTTCAGGGCCCTACGAGCAGTACTTC
.,TRBJ2-2,TRBV9,once,CASRREAGDTGELFF,TGTGCCAGCCGCCGCGAGGCAGGTGACACCGGGGAGCTGTTTTTT
.,TRBJ2-2,TRBV6-5,.,CASSYGRSTGELFF,TGTGCCAGCAGTTACGGGAGGAGCACCGGGGAGCTGTTTTTT
.,TRBJ2-3,TRBV9,.,CASSVLARQSTDTQYF,TGTGCCAGCAGCGTACTGGCCAGACAGTCCACAGATACGCAGTATTTT
TRBD1,TRBJ2-7,TRBV10-3,.,CAISEEGAQVQYF,TGTGCCATCAGTGAGGAGGGGGCGCAGGTTCAGTACTTC
.,TRBJ2-2,TRBV7-3,.,CASSYSDGGGELFF,TGTGCCAGCAGCTACAGTGATGGTGGCGGGGAGCTGTTTTTT
TRBD2,TRBJ2-3,TRBV5-4,few,CASTKTSESTDTQYF,TGTGCCAGCACGAAAACTAGCGAGAGCACAGATACGCAGTATTTT
.,TRBJ1-1,TRBV6-5,.,CASSLQGGTEAFF,TGTGCCAGCAGTTTACAGGGTGGCACTGAAGCTTTCTTT
.,TRBJ2-7,TRBV4-2,.,CASSPRAPSPYEQYF,TGTGCCAGCAGCCCGAGGGCTCCTAGCCCCTACGAGCAGTACTTC
TRBD1,TRBJ1-2,TRBV15,.,CATSTGTGGVYGYTF,TGTGCCACCAGTACCGGGACAGGGGGCGTCTATGGCTACACCTTC
.,TRBJ2-7,TRBV27,once,CASSLSGGPYKRSGNEQYF,TGTGCCAGCAGTTTATCAGGGGGTCCCTATAAACGGTCGGGCAACGAGCAGTACTTC
TRBD1,TRBJ1-4,TRBV5-8,.,CASSLADRVNLFF,TGTGCCAGCAGCTTGGCGGACAGGGTTAATCTGTTTTTT
.,TRBJ2-5,TRBV2,.,CASSEGKRGQETQYF,TGTGCCAGCAGTGAAGGCAAAAGGGGCCAAGAGACCCAGTACTTC
TRBD2,TRBJ2-2,TRBV30,few,CAWGRDTGELFF,TGTGCCTGGGGGAGGGACACCGGGGAGCTGTTTTTT
.,TRBJ2-7,TRBV18,.,CASSPRLFTYEQYF,TGTGCCAGCTCACCACGGTTATTTACCTACGAGCAGTACTTC
.,TRBJ2-5,TRBV4-2,.,CASSHTPGLPETQYF,TGTGCCAGCAGCCATACCCCAGGACTCCCAGAGACCCAGTACTTC
TRBD1,TRBJ2-5,TRBV2,.,CASSYQGAETQYF,TGTGCCAGCAGTTATCAGGGGGCCGAGACCCAGTACTTC
.,TRBJ2-1,TRBV19,few,CASGPGAGSFYNEQFF,TGTGCCAGTGGGCCAGGGGCTGGATCCTTTTACAATGAGCAGTTCTTC
TRBD1,TRBJ1-5,TRBV5-6,.,CASSFRTGGIGGNQPQHF,TGTGCCAGCAGCTTCCGGACAGGGGGCATTGGTGGCAATCAGCCCCAGCATTTT
TRBD2,TRBJ2-1,TRBV11-2,.,CASSLGLDHEQFF,TGTGCCAGCAGCTTGGGACTAGATCATGAGCAGTTCTTC
.,TRBJ2-2,TRBV15,.,CATREGRRARELFF,TGTGCCACCAGAGAGGGACGGCGTGCCCGGGAGCTGTTTTTT
TRBD2,TRBJ2-1,TRBV30,once,CAWSGLAGGSGEQFF,TGTGCCTGGAGTGGACTAGCGGGAGGTTCGGGTGAGCAGTTCTTC